The TCR beta chain described here comes from a study of blood T cell repertoires in COVID-19. Study-level background: The United States, Italy and Spain provided the acute and convalescent COVID-19 samples.

Measured with immunoSEQ multiplex PCR; TCRdb has only the in-frame clones, and not every one. The data show 200,000 to 250,000 clones, around 89% seen once. Recruitment covered over 20 US areas and drew participants whose ages spanned about 18 to 90 years. Exposed enrollees encountered a COVID-19 case at some point within 2 weeks before study entry. The CDR3 runs to 15 residues. V was shortened by 0 bases and J by 5 bases, with 15 bases between the two germline ends. In germline, CDR1 is SGDLS, CDR2 YYNGEE. The rearrangement uses TRBV9 and TRBJ2-7; tentatively, D is TRBD2 (6 bases). The sample taken for sequencing was PBMCs or T cells enriched from blood (not recorded which). The receptor's source is a man aged 25-40 years who had been exposed to COVID-19. This chain's CDR3 is CASSVEPGSRDEQYF. CDR3 nucleotide sequence: TGTGCCAGCAGCGTAGAACCCGGGAGCCGGGACGAGCAGTACTTC.